This entry concerns a single TCR beta chain. Its antigen is as yet unknown. V was trimmed by 5 bases and J by 0 bases, leaving 26 bases between them. In germline, CDR1 is LNHNV, CDR2 YYDKDF (reference sequence). The CDR3 is made up of 20 amino acids. The entry originates in a study of cytomegalovirus exposure and HLA in healthy donors. Study-level information: It was reported in a later analysis that the same platform had been used for the 90 to 150 validation repertoires as for the roughly 670 first-cohort repertoires.

Measured with immunoSEQ multiplex PCR; TCRdb has only the in-frame clones, and not every one. The sample holds over 200,000 clones; around 90% are singletons and the top ten take 2.9%. Study conclusions and caveats: Generally TCR sequences proved uncommon, though certain public TCRs appeared in numerous donors.

The source material was PBMCs. The chain is built from TRBV15 and TRBJ2-4, with TRBD1 as a possible D gene (6 bases). The receptor was derived from a woman in her late teens or twenties in good health and CMV-seronegative. CDR3 coding DNA: TGTGCCACCAGCGGGCACGGACAGTCCTTCCATCCCCTAGCCAAAAACATTCAGTACTTC. It translates to CATSGHGQSFHPLAKNIQYF.